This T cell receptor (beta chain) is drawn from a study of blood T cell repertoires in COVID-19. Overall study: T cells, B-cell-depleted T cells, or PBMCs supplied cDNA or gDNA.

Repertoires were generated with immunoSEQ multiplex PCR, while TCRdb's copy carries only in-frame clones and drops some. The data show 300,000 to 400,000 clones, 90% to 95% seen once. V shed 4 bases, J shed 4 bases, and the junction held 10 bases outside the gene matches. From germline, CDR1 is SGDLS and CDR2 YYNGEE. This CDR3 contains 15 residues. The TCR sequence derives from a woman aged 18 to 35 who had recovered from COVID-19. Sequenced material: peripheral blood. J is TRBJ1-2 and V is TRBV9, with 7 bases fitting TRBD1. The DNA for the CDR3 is TGTGCCAGCAGCTCTCGCCCGGGACAGTCCTATGGCTACACCTTC. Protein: CASSSRPGQSYGYTF.